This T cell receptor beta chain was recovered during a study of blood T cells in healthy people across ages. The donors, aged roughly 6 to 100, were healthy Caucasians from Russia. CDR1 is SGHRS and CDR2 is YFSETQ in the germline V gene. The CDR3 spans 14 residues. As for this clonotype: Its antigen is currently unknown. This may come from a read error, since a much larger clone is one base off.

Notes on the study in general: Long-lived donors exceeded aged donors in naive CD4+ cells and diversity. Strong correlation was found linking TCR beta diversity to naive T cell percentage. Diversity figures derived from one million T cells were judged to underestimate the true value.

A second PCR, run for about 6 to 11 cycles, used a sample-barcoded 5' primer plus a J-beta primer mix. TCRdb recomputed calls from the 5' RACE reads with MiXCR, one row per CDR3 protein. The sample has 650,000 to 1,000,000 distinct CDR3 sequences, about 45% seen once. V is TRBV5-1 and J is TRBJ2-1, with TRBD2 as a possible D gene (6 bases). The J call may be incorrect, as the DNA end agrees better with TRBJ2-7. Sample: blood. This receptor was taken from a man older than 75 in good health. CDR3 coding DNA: TGCGCCAGCAGCTTGGTCGGGAGCTACAATGAGCAGTACTTC. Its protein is CASSLVGSYNEQYF.